Listed below are T cell receptor beta chains from one sample, sequenced in a study of cytomegalovirus exposure and HLA in healthy donors. Sequenced by immunoSEQ multiplex PCR; TCRdb stores in-frame clones only, minus some. The sample yields roughly 200,000 clones, 8.5% to 10% seen once. The sample taken for sequencing was PBMCs. The receptor source for this set is a woman aged 25 to 39 in good health and CMV-seropositive. Both conserved end residues are part of each CDR3. A D gene is named only where the DNA matches it firmly. Clone size is shown for a subset of rows, as once, few, many or a class of expanded clone.

TRBD1	few	TRBJ2-3	TRBV30	CAWSRGQGEDTQYF	TGTGCCTGGAGTAGGGGACAGGGAGAAGATACGCAGTATTTT
TRBD2	-	TRBJ2-1	TRBV7-3	CASSLAGGDNEQFF	TGTGCCAGCAGCTTAGCGGGAGGGGACAATGAGCAGTTCTTC
-	few	TRBJ2-2	TRBV10-3	CACRRGPTGELFF	TGTGCCTGCAGGAGGGGGCCTACCGGGGAGCTGTTTTTT
-	few	TRBJ2-2	TRBV25-1	CANRDMNTGELFF	TGTGCCAACCGGGACATGAACACCGGGGAGCTGTTTTTT
-	few	TRBJ2-7	TRBV30	CAWSVYRGTYVNPYEQYF	TGTGCCTGGAGCGTATACCGCGGGACTTACGTTAACCCCTACGAGCAGTACTTC
-	few	TRBJ2-4	TRBV9	CASSVNPIYMADIQYF	TGTGCCAGCAGCGTAAATCCGATCTATATGGCGGACATTCAGTACTTC
TRBD2	-	TRBJ2-1	TRBV5-1	CASSQQLAGIYNEQFF	TGCGCCAGCAGCCAGCAACTAGCGGGAATATACAATGAGCAGTTCTTC
TRBD1	-	TRBJ1-1	TRBV12-5	CASGLVTGVLTEAFF	TGTGCTAGTGGTTTGGTGACAGGGGTGCTCACTGAAGCTTTCTTT
-	few	TRBJ1-1	TRBV19	CASRHILAPNTEAFF	TGTGCCAGTAGGCACATTCTAGCACCGAACACTGAAGCTTTCTTT
-	-	TRBJ2-7	TRBV7-2	CASSFLSGSLYEQYF	TGTGCCAGCAGCTTTTTGTCAGGGTCCCTGTACGAGCAGTACTTC
-	few	TRBJ1-2	TRBV6-5	CASTPGANYGYTF	TGTGCCAGCACCCCGGGAGCTAACTATGGCTACACCTTC
-	many	TRBJ2-6	TRBV7-6	CASSGRSGANVLTF	TGTGCCAGCAGCGGCCGCTCTGGGGCCAACGTCCTGACTTTC
-	-	TRBJ2-5	TRBV27	CASSPPSGRGGQETQYF	TGTGCCAGCAGTCCCCCCAGTGGGCGAGGGGGCCAAGAGACCCAGTACTTC
TRBD1	few	TRBJ2-5	TRBV18	CASSPLGQGEQYF	TGTGCCAGCTCACCACTGGGACAGGGGGAGCAGTACTTC
-	-	TRBJ1-3	TRBV4-2	CASSPPSLGSGNTIYF	TGTGCCAGCAGCCCCCCATCTCTAGGATCTGGAAACACCATATATTTT
-	few	TRBJ2-2	TRBV30	CACRDFSSVGELFF	TGTGCCTGCCGGGACTTCAGTAGTGTCGGGGAGCTGTTTTTT
-	few	TRBJ2-7	TRBV7-9	CASSSLTEPSHEQYF	TGTGCCAGCAGCTCTTTGACAGAACCTTCCCACGAGCAGTACTTC
-	-	TRBJ2-5	TRBV7-9	CASRYRDETQYF	TGTGCCAGCAGATACAGGGATGAGACCCAGTACTTC
-	few	TRBJ2-3	TRBV18	CASSPLEADTQYF	TGTGCCAGCTCACCCCTAGAAGCAGATACGCAGTATTTT
TRBD2	-	TRBJ2-5	TRBV6-5	CASSYWTSGIGETQYF	TGTGCCAGCAGTTACTGGACTAGCGGGATCGGTGAGACCCAGTACTTC
TRBD2	-	TRBJ2-3	TRBV11-2	CASRNLAGGTDTQYF	TGTGCCAGCAGGAATCTAGCGGGAGGTACAGATACGCAGTATTTT
TRBD2	-	TRBJ2-5	TRBV5-1	CASSYGTSGRKETQYF	TGCGCCAGCAGCTACGGGACTAGCGGGAGAAAAGAGACCCAGTACTTC
TRBD1	few	TRBJ2-7	TRBV5-1	CASSVRQGLFYEQYF	TGCGCCAGCAGCGTTCGACAGGGGCTTTTTTACGAGCAGTACTTC
TRBD2	-	TRBJ2-3	TRBV4-1	CASSPSEREGRTDTQYF	TGCGCCAGCAGCCCCTCAGAGCGGGAGGGCCGAACAGATACGCAGTATTTT
-	-	TRBJ2-1	TRBV27	CASSVRGNYNEQFF	TGTGCCAGCAGCGTCCGGGGGAACTACAATGAGCAGTTCTTC
TRBD1	-	TRBJ2-7	TRBV19	CATRTGVYEQYF	TGTGCCACCAGGACAGGCGTCTACGAGCAGTACTTC
-	-	TRBJ2-5	TRBV19	CASSIQANGGETQYF	TGTGCCAGTAGTATACAGGCCAATGGGGGGGAGACCCAGTACTTC
-	-	TRBJ1-1	TRBV5-4	CAGSLDPRSTRTEAFF	TGTGCCGGCAGCTTGGATCCCAGGTCAACTAGAACTGAAGCTTTCTTT
TRBD2	few	TRBJ2-7	TRBV5-1	CASSLLAGNYEQYF	TGCGCCAGCAGCTTGCTAGCGGGAAACTACGAGCAGTACTTC
-	-	TRBJ2-7	TRBV4-1	CASSQADLGFTYHEQYF	TGCGCCAGCAGCCAAGCGGATCTAGGCTTTACCTACCACGAGCAGTACTTC
TRBD1	few	TRBJ2-3	TRBV7-9	CASSLMGQADTQYF	TGTGCCAGCAGCTTAATGGGACAGGCAGATACGCAGTATTTT
-	few	TRBJ2-7	TRBV5-4	CASSLDLKSSYEQYF	TGTGCCAGCAGCTTGGACTTAAAGAGCTCCTACGAGCAGTACTTC
-	-	TRBJ2-3	TRBV6-6	CASSYAGPRYTDTQYF	TGTGCCAGCAGTTACGCGGGACCCCGTTACACAGATACGCAGTATTTT
-	-	TRBJ2-1	TRBV5-1	CASRSTWSSYNEQFF	TGCGCCAGCAGGTCGACTTGGAGCTCCTACAATGAGCAGTTCTTC
-	few	TRBJ2-5	TRBV30	CAWSVWGAQYF	TGTGCCTGGAGTGTTTGGGGGGCCCAGTACTTC
TRBD2	-	TRBJ2-7	TRBV6-5	CASSYRLAGVFYEQYF	TGTGCCAGCAGTTACAGACTAGCGGGAGTATTCTACGAGCAGTACTTC
TRBD2	few	TRBJ2-2	TRBV7-2	CASSLLAATSANTGELFF	TGTGCCAGCAGCCTCCTAGCGGCCACCTCAGCGAACACCGGGGAGCTGTTTTTT
-	-	TRBJ1-1	TRBV19	CASSTGVTEAFF	TGTGCCAGTAGTACAGGGGTTACTGAAGCTTTCTTT
TRBD1	-	TRBJ2-7	TRBV5-1	CASSHKLGQGAGYEQYF	TGCGCCAGCAGCCATAAACTGGGACAGGGGGCGGGCTACGAGCAGTACTTC
-	-	TRBJ2-5	TRBV5-1	CASSTSRGETQYF	TGCGCCAGCAGCACCTCACGGGGAGAGACCCAGTACTTC
-	once	TRBJ2-2	TRBV11-2	CASSFRRLPNTGELFF	TGTGCCAGCAGCTTTCGGCGACTTCCGAACACCGGGGAGCTGTTTTTT
-	-	TRBJ2-6	TRBV5-1	CASSWGVLSGANVLTF	TGCGCCAGCAGCTGGGGGGTGCTCTCTGGGGCCAACGTCCTGACTTTC